These 6 T cell receptor beta chains share one sample of origin, sequenced in a study of blood T cell repertoires in COVID-19. Profiling relied on immunoSEQ multiplex PCR, and the TCRdb table lists in-frame clones only, not all of them. The data contain around 200,000 clones, 86% of them singletons. The sample taken for sequencing was PBMCs or T cells enriched from blood (not recorded which). Receptors originate from a woman aged 40 to 49 with acute COVID-19.

This clone was observed once. The chain combines TRBV13 with TRBJ2-2, with D maybe TRBD1 (5 bases). The germline CDR1 and CDR2 sequences are PRHDT and FYEKMQ (reference sequence). V shed 3 bases and J shed 1 base, with 15 bases lying between them. The CDR3 is 17 amino acids. The CDR3 here is CASSFKTLQGNTGELFF. The CDR3 DNA reads TGTGCCAGCAGCTTTAAAACGCTTCAGGGGAACACCGGGGAGCTGTTTTTT.

The J gene is TRBJ1-1, the V gene TRBV5-5; D is perhaps TRBD1 (5 bases). V was pared by 0 bases and J by 5 bases, with 11 bases between. The CDR3 totals 14 residues. Germline V gives CDR1 SGHKS, CDR2 YYEKEE (reference sequence). This chain's CDR3 is CASSLEQVRTEAFF. CDR3 DNA: TGTGCCAGCAGCTTGGAACAGGTTAGGACTGAAGCTTTCTTT.

The rearrangement uses TRBV2 and TRBJ2-7; tentatively, D is TRBD2 (7 bases). Germline CDR1 and CDR2: SNHLY and FYNNEI. Trimming removed 7 bases at V and 3 bases at J, with 13 bases between. This CDR3 spans 13 amino acids. The CDR3 sequence is CASKRGGGYEQYV. The CDR3, as DNA: TGTGCCAGCAAAAGGGGAGGGGGCTACGAGCAGTACGTC.

The rearrangement uses TRBV6-2 or TRBV6-3 and TRBJ2-2, with D uncertain. Trimming stripped 6 bases from V and 5 bases from J, with 7 bases between. Germline loops: CDR1 MNHEY, CDR2 SVGEGT. The CDR3 loop spans 12 amino acids. The CDR3 region has the DNA TGTGCCAGCAGCTTTACTACCGGGGAGCTGTTTTTT. It specifies CASSFTTGELFF.

This chain links TRBV6-6 with TRBJ2-3; no clear D. CDR3 length: 13 amino acids. In germline, CDR1 is MNHNY, CDR2 SVGAGI (reference sequence). Trimming pared 2 bases from V and 1 base from J, leaving 4 bases between. The CDR3 is CASSYPGTDTQYF. CDR3 bases: TGTGCCAGCAGTTACCCTGGCACAGATACGCAGTATTTT.

This clone was seen once. The J gene is TRBJ1-4, the V gene TRBV30; 9 bases line up with TRBD1. Germline lookup yields CDR1 GTSNPN and CDR2 SVGIG (reference sequence). Trimming cost V 5 bases and J 8 bases; bases outside gene matches: 6. The CDR3 extends over 13 amino acids. As DNA, the CDR3 is TGTGCCTGGGGGGGACAGGGAAAAGAAAAACTGTTTTTT. The encoded protein is CAWGGQGKEKLFF.